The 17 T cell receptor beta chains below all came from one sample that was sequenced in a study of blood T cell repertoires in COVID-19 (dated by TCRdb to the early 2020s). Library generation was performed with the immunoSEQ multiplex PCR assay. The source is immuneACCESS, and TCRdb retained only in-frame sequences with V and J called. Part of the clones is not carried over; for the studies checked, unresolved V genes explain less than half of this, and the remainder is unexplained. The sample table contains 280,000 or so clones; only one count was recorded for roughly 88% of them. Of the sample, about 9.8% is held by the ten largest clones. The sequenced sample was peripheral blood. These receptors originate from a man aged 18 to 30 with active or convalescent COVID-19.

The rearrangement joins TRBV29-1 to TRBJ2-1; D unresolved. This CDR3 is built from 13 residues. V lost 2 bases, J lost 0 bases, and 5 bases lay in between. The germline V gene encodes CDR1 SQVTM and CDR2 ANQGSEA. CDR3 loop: CSVESSSYNEQFF. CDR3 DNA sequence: TGCAGCGTTGAATCGAGCTCCTACAATGAGCAGTTCTTC.

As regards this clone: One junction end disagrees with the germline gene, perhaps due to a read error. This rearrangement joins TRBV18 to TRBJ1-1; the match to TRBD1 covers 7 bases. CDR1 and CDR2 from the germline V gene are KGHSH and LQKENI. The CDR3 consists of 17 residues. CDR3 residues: CASSPRRGPRIIAEAFF. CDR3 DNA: TGTGCCAGCTCTCCACGAAGGGGGCCTCGAATTATCGCTGAAGCTTTCTTT.

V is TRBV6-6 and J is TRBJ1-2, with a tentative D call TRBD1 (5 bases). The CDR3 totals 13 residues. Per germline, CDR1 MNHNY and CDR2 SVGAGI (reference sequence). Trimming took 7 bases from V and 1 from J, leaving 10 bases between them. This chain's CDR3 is CASTDSRNYGYTF. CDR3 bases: TGTGCCAGCACCGACAGTCGTAACTATGGCTACACCTTC.

The DNA for the CDR3 is TGTGCCAGCAGCGAGATGGGACAGAATTATAATTCACCCCTCCACTTT. The encoded protein is CASSEMGQNYNSPLHF. The chain carries TRBV7-9 and TRBJ1-6; 7 bases are a match to TRBD1. With 5 bases clipped from V and 4 bases from J, the junction kept 8 bases outside the gene matches. This CDR3 is 16 amino acids long. In germline, CDR1 is SEHNR, CDR2 FQNEAQ (reference sequence).

The CDR3 DNA follows: TGTGCCAGCACCAAGCGGTCTAATGAAAAACTGTTTTTT. Its protein is CASTKRSNEKLFF. The chain employs TRBV6-5 and TRBJ1-4; D remains unclear. The germline CDR1 and CDR2 sequences are MNHEY and SVGAGI. V dropped 7 bases and J dropped 3 bases, with 9 bases sitting between them. This CDR3 has 13 amino acids.

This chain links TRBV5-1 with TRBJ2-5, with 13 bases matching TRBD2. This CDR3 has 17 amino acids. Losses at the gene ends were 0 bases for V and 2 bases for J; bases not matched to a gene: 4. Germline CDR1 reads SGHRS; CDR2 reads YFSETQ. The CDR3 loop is CASSLGLAGGIQETQYF. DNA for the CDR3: TGCGCCAGCAGCTTGGGACTAGCGGGGGGCATACAAGAGACCCAGTACTTC.

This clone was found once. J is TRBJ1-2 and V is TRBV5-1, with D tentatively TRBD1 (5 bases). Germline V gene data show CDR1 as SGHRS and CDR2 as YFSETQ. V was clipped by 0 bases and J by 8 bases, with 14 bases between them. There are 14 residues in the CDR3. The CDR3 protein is CASSLGDAEGGYTF. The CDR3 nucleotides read TGCGCCAGCAGCTTGGGGGACGCGGAGGGAGGCTACACCTTC.

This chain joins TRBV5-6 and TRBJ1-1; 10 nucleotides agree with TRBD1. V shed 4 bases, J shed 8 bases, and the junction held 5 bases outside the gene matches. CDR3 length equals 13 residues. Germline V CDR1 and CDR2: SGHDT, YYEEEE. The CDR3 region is CASSRGTGAEAFF. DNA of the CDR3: TGTGCCAGCAGCCGGGGGACAGGGGCCGAAGCTTTCTTT.

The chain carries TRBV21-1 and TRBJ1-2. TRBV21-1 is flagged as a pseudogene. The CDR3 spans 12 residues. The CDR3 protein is CASSPPGGGYTF. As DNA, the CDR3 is TGTGCCAGCAGCCCGCCGGGAGGTGGCTACACCTTC.

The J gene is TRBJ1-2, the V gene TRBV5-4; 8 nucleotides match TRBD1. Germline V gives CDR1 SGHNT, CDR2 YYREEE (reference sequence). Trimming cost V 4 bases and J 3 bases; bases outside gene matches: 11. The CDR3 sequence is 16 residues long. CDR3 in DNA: TGTGCCAGCAGCATTGGCACAGGGGGGGAGGACTATGGCTACACCTTC. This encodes CASSIGTGGEDYGYTF.

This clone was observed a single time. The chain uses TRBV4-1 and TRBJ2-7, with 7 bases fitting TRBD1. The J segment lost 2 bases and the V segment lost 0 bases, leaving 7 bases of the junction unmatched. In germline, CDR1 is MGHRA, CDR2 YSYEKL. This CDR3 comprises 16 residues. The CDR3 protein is CASSQDPTGTTYEQYF. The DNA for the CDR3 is TGCGCCAGCAGCCAAGATCCGACAGGGACGACCTACGAGCAGTACTTC.

CDR3 sequence: CASSQDPPQGSANYGYTF. DNA for the CDR3: TGTGCCAGCAGCCAAGACCCACCCCAGGGATCAGCTAACTATGGCTACACCTTC. The chain uses TRBV3-1 (or the pseudogene TRBV3-2) and TRBJ1-2, with D possibly being TRBD1 (5 bases). The CDR3 extends over 18 amino acids. Germline V CDR1 and CDR2: LGHDT, YNNKEL (reference sequence). Trimming removed 0 bases at V and 0 bases at J, with 17 bases between.

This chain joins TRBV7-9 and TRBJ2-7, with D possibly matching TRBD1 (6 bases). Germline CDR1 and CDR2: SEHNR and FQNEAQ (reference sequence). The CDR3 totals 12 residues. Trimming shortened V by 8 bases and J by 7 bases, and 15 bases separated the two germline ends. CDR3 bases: TGTGCCAGCTCATTCCGGCAGGGGGAGCAGTACTTC. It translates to CASSFRQGEQYF.

The CDR3 sequence is CASSIRSPSGFRDTQYF. CDR3 sequence (DNA): TGTGCCAGTAGTATTCGGTCCCCTAGCGGGTTCAGAGATACGCAGTATTTT. The chain carries TRBV19 and TRBJ2-3; 8 bases align to TRBD2. Looked up from germline, CDR1 is LNHDA and CDR2 is SQIVND (reference sequence). The J segment lost 5 bases and the V segment lost 3 bases, leaving 13 bases of the junction unmatched. The CDR3 consists of 17 residues.

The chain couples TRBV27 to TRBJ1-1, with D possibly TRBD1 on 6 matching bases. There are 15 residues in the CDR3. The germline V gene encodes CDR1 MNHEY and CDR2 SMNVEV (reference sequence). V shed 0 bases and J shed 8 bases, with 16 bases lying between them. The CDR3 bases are TGTGCCAGCAGTTTATCCGCTGGGGCTCAGGGGGAAGCTTTCTTT. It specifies CASSLSAGAQGEAFF.

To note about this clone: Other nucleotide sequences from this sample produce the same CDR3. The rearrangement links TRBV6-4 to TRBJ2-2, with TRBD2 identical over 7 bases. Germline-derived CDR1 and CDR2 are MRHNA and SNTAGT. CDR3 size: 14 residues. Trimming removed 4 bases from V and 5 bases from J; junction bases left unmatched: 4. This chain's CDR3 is CASSVAGDTGELFF. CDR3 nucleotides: TGTGCCAGCAGTGTGGCGGGGGATACCGGGGAGCTGTTTTTT.

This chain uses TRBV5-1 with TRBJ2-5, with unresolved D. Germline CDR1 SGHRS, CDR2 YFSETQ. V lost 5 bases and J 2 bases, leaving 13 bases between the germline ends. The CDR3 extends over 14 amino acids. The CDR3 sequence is CASSSQPSQETQYF. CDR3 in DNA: TGCGCCAGCAGTAGCCAGCCCTCTCAAGAGACCCAGTACTTC.